A selection of T cell receptor beta chains follows, all from one sample in a study of Ad26.COV2.S vaccination and SARS-CoV-2 variants. Repertoires were generated with immunoSEQ multiplex PCR, while TCRdb's copy carries only in-frame clones and drops some. The sample carries about 400,000 clones, about 80% recorded once. The sequenced sample was peripheral blood, obtained in a trial of Ad26.COV2.S vaccine versus placebo. Receptors originate from a person aged 18 to 65 who received the Ad26.COV2.S COVID-19 vaccine or a placebo. CDR3s include the opening cysteine and the closing phenylalanine or tryptophan. D genes are given only for firm matches. Rows may omit the clone size; those that give it use once, few, many or a size class.

clone_size	v_call	d_call	j_call	cdr3_aa	cdr3_nt
.	TRBV5-1	.	TRBJ1-1	CASSLAKGWTEAFF	TGCGCCAGCAGCTTGGCCAAGGGGTGGACTGAAGCTTTCTTT
few	TRBV6-6	.	TRBJ2-7	CASSYAVYEQYF	TGTGCCAGCAGTTACGCCGTATACGAGCAGTACTTC
.	TRBV9	TRBD1	TRBJ1-6	CASSGTGGISPLHF	TGTGCCAGCAGCGGGACAGGGGGCATTTCACCCCTCCACTTT
few	TRBV7-2	TRBD1	TRBJ2-2	CASSSRTGETGELFF	TGTGCCAGCAGCTCACGGACAGGGGAAACCGGGGAGCTGTTTTTT
.	TRBV18	TRBD1	TRBJ2-7	CASSTGQVPSDEQYF	TGTGCCAGCTCAACTGGACAGGTCCCCTCTGACGAGCAGTACTTC
.	TRBV27	.	TRBJ2-7	CASKNGGSYEQYF	TGTGCCAGCAAAAACGGGGGATCCTACGAGCAGTACTTC
.	TRBV7-9	TRBD1	TRBJ1-2	CASSSFEVTAGTGTRGYTF	TGTGCCAGCAGCTCCTTTGAGGTAACCGCCGGGACAGGGACGCGGGGCTACACCTTC
.	TRBV19	TRBD1	TRBJ2-7	CASSALGTGGGEQYF	TGTGCCAGTAGTGCCCTCGGGACAGGGGGCGGCGAGCAGTACTTC
.	TRBV6-6	.	TRBJ2-2	CASSTRFGVEELFF	TGTGCCAGCAGTACGAGGTTCGGGGTGGAGGAGCTGTTTTTT
few	TRBV2	TRBD1	TRBJ2-7	CASTRQGSKYEQYF	TGTGCCAGTACCCGACAGGGGTCAAAGTACGAGCAGTACTTC
.	TRBV5-1	TRBD1	TRBJ1-1	CASSSEGQAGTEAFF	TGCGCCAGCAGCTCCGAAGGACAGGCGGGAACTGAAGCTTTCTTT
.	TRBV5-5	TRBD1	TRBJ2-5	CASSWEGTGVQETQYF	TGTGCCAGCAGCTGGGAGGGGACAGGGGTTCAAGAGACCCAGTACTTC
.	TRBV6-5	TRBD1	TRBJ2-2	CASSTTGEAGELFF	TGTGCCAGCAGCACGACAGGGGAGGCCGGGGAGCTGTTTTTT
.	TRBV2	.	TRBJ2-7	CASSQWGRVYEQYF	TGTGCCAGCAGCCAGTGGGGGCGAGTCTACGAGCAGTACTTC
.	TRBV4-2	TRBD2	TRBJ2-3	CASSQERGGPDTQYF	TGTGCCAGCAGCCAAGAGCGGGGGGGCCCAGATACGCAGTATTTT
.	TRBV15	TRBD2	TRBJ2-5	CATSREGRGVLETQYF	TGTGCCACCAGCAGAGAGGGGAGGGGAGTGTTAGAGACCCAGTACTTC
.	TRBV29-1	TRBD1	TRBJ1-2	CSVAPGGSDGYTF	TGCAGCGTGGCCCCAGGGGGGAGCGATGGCTACACCTTC
.	TRBV7-9	.	TRBJ2-7	CATQGDRGWSSYEQYF	TGTGCCACCCAGGGAGATAGGGGCTGGAGCTCCTACGAGCAGTACTTC
.	TRBV3-1/TRBV3-2	.	TRBJ2-7	CASTRGDLGHEQYF	TGTGCCAGCACCCGAGGGGACCTAGGCCACGAGCAGTACTTC
.	TRBV6-5	TRBD1	TRBJ1-5	CASSSRQGGQPQHF	TGTGCCAGCAGTTCCAGACAGGGTGGTCAGCCCCAGCATTTT
.	TRBV5-1	.	TRBJ1-2	CASSLRGTGAVYGYTF	TGCGCCAGCAGCTTGAGGGGAACAGGAGCCGTCTATGGCTACACCTTC
once	TRBV5-1	.	TRBJ2-7	CASKLSDEQYF	TGCGCCAGCAAACTCTCCGACGAGCAGTACTTC
.	TRBV3-1/TRBV3-2	.	TRBJ2-7	CASSQSDSGAKQYF	TGTGCCAGCAGCCAATCTGATAGCGGAGCCAAGCAGTACTTC
.	TRBV5-1	TRBD1	TRBJ2-1	CASSFGDRVINEQFF	TGCGCCAGCAGCTTCGGGGACAGGGTCATCAATGAGCAGTTCTTC
once	TRBV6-5	TRBD1	TRBJ1-2	CASARDRGTNYGYTF	TGTGCCAGTGCCCGGGACAGGGGCACTAACTATGGCTACACCTTC
.	TRBV5-6	.	TRBJ2-3	CASSLVGGEGDTQYF	TGTGCCAGCAGCTTGGTAGGGGGGGAAGGAGATACGCAGTATTTT
.	TRBV27	TRBD1	TRBJ2-2	CASSWGTGDTGELFF	TGTGCCAGCAGTTGGGGGACAGGGGATACCGGGGAGCTGTTTTTT
.	TRBV5-1	TRBD1	TRBJ2-3	CASELGTGSGDTQYF	TGCGCCAGCGAGCTAGGGACAGGGTCGGGAGATACGCAGTATTTT
once	TRBV4-3	.	TRBJ1-2	CASSQWGTPADGYTF	TGCGCCAGCAGCCAGTGGGGAACCCCGGCGGATGGCTACACCTTC
.	TRBV18	.	TRBJ1-2	CASSTDRLYGYTF	TGTGCCAGCTCAACGGACAGACTTTATGGCTACACCTTC
.	TRBV29-1	.	TRBJ1-1	CSVVWGFDTEAFF	TGCAGCGTTGTGTGGGGGTTTGACACTGAAGCTTTCTTT
.	TRBV2	.	TRBJ2-2	CASEVGGELFF	TGTGCCAGCGAGGTGGGCGGGGAGCTGTTTTTT
.	TRBV5-1	.	TRBJ2-3	CASRLTESLDTQYF	TGCGCCAGCAGGTTGACGGAGTCGTTGGATACGCAGTATTTT
.	TRBV30	TRBD1	TRBJ2-3	CAWSVWSGTGWGDTQYF	TGTGCCTGGAGTGTATGGTCCGGGACAGGGTGGGGAGATACGCAGTATTTT
.	TRBV7-2	TRBD1	TRBJ2-1	CASSKQGASANEQFF	TGTGCCAGCAGCAAACAGGGGGCGAGTGCCAATGAGCAGTTCTTC
.	TRBV19	TRBD1	TRBJ2-7	CASTRGQGPYEQYF	TGTGCCAGTACTAGGGGACAGGGGCCCTACGAGCAGTACTTC
once	TRBV18	.	TRBJ1-6	CASSPAQGTPLHF	TGTGCCAGCTCACCAGCGCAGGGCACACCCCTCCACTTT
.	TRBV5-1	.	TRBJ1-2	CASSLVQGMGTGYTF	TGCGCCAGCAGCTTGGTTCAGGGTATGGGCACAGGCTACACCTTC